This T cell receptor beta chain was recorded in a study of cytomegalovirus exposure and HLA in healthy donors. Germline V gives CDR1 SGHDT, CDR2 YYEEEE. V lost 3 bases and J lost 10, with 10 bases in between. The CDR3 spans 12 residues. Study-level findings and limits: Indistinguishability led to the exclusion of some V segments, TRBV6-2 and TRBV6-3 included. By a later analysis, the bulk of CMV-associated TCR beta chains appeared HLA-restricted.

Primers for the PCR totalled 60 Vbeta and 13 Jbeta. Sequencing used immunoSEQ multiplex PCR; TCRdb keeps in-frame clones, though not all of them. The profile covers about 75,000 clones, with 65% to 90% appearing a single time and 18% taken by the ten largest. On this clone: Its antigen is unidentified.

Sequencing was done on a sample of PBMCs. The chain links TRBV5-6 to TRBJ2-2; maybe TRBD2 (5 bases). The clonotype was recovered from a man in his 70s in good health and CMV-seropositive. The CDR3 bases are TGTGCCAGCAGCTCCGGGGTAGCGGAGCTGTTTTTT. Amino acid sequence: CASSSGVAELFF.